This T cell receptor beta chain was found in a study of CDR3 diversity in severe acne (dated by TCRdb to about 2019). The method behind the library was PCR. Sequencing took place on an Illumina HiSeq 2000. TCRdb's own reprocessing of the public reads used fastp at Q25 and MiXCR and kept productive beta chains. Every distinct CDR3 protein forms one entry, paired with its most common genes and DNA. The sample table shows some 85,000 distinct CDR3 sequences, and approximately 49% are seen once. The top ten clones comprise 11% of the sample. Relative to its sample, this clonotype is medium-sized (0.01 to 0.1%). No antigen is known for it. Qualities for individual bases were not recorded, and no much larger clone is one base off. Looking up the germline V gene (reference sequence) yields CDR1 DFQATT and CDR2 SNEGSKA. V loses 5 bases, J loses 5 bases, and the germline ends lie 18 bases apart. The CDR3 sequence holds 14 residues, the cysteine and phenylalanine included. The only DNA kept is the CDR3, 42 bases in frame from the first base.

In this chain, TRBV20-1 is recombined with TRBJ1-1; the best D guess is TRBD1, with 5 bases matching. This clonotype was obtained from a male donor with severe acne vulgaris. The specimen was blood. The CDR3 is CSAQKGGGETEAFF. The nucleotide sequence reads TGCAGTGCTCAAAAAGGCGGAGGGGAGACTGAAGCTTTCTTT.